This T cell receptor (beta chain) was observed in a study of blood T cell repertoires in COVID-19. TCRdb's copy holds only in-frame clones and misses some; the assay was immunoSEQ multiplex PCR. Of under 300,000 clones listed, 82% are singletons. The length of the CDR3 is 11 residues. Germline V gene lookup returns CDR1 SGHAT and CDR2 FQNNGV. Between the trimmed V and J ends, which lost 2 bases and 8 bases, there was a span of 6 bases. The V and J genes are TRBV11-2 and TRBJ1-1; D is uncertain. The sequenced material came from peripheral blood. This sequence was found in a woman over 75 with active or convalescent COVID-19. The CDR3 sequence is CASSLTVEAFF. The CDR3 DNA sequence: TGTGCCAGCAGCTTAACAGTCGAAGCTTTCTTT.